This TCR beta chain was identified in a study of T-cell reconstitution after alpha-beta-depleted transplantation in children. A library of TCRbeta sequences, prepared with unique molecular identifiers, was generated. MiXCR, run by TCRdb on the PCR reads, gives a single entry per CDR3 protein. In the table there are 230,000 or so distinct CDR3 sequences, over 9.5% of which are singletons. This clonotype was seen repeatedly, ten times or more. Trimming removed 4 bases from V and 6 bases from J, with 10 bases in between. The V gene's germline CDR1 is SGHRS and CDR2 YFSETQ. The CDR3 covers 13 residues. Sample: PBMCs from the stem cell graft donor, taken from the stem cell graft. This chain links TRBV5-1 with TRBJ1-4; D might be TRBD1 (5 bases). The TCR originated in a human donor who donated a stem cell graft to a child with SCID. The CDR3 here is CASSHGGDEKLFF. CDR3 DNA sequence: TGCGCCAGCAGCCATGGGGGAGATGAAAAACTGTTTTTT.